This TCR beta chain was identified in a study of T cell changes during pregnancy in multiple sclerosis. CDR1 is GTSNPN and CDR2 is SVGIG in the germline V gene (reference sequence). This CDR3 is 14 amino acids long. V lost 1 base and J 2 bases, leaving 9 bases between the germline ends. Profiling relied on immunoSEQ multiplex PCR, and the TCRdb table lists in-frame clones only, not all of them. The repertoire holds some 48,000 clones, with approximately 91% as singletons. This TCR was sampled from a female donor in good health, enrolled as a control in a pregnancy study. This sample comprised CD4+ T cells from peripheral blood mononuclear cells, obtained after pregnancy. This rearrangement joins TRBV30 to TRBJ1-5; D unclear. This CDR3 reads CAWSAELGNQPQHF. The CDR3 DNA reads as TGTGCCTGGAGTGCGGAGTTGGGCAATCAGCCCCAGCATTTT.